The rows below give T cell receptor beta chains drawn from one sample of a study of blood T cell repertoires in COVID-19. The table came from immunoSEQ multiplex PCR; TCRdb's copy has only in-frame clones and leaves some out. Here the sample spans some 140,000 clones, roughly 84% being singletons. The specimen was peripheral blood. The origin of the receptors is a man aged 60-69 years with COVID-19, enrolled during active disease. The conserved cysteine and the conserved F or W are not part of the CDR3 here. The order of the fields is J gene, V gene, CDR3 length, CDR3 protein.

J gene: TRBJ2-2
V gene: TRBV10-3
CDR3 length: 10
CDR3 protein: AITRNTGELF

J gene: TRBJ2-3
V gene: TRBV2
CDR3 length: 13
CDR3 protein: ASSEEAGAADTQY

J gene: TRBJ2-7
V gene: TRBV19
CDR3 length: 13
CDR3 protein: ASSTRQGRAYEQY

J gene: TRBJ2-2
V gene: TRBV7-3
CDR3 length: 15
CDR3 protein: ASSLRRFRGFPGELF

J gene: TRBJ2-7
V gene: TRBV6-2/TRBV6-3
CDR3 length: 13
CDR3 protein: ASSSHRISSYEQY

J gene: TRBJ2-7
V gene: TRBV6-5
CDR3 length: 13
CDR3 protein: ASSSGLAGRNEQY

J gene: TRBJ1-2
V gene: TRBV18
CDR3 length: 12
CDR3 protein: ASSPGGQGGGYT

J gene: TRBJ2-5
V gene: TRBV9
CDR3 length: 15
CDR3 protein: ASSPRQTPAIQETQY

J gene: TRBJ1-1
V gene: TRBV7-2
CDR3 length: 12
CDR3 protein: ASSSQWGSTEAF

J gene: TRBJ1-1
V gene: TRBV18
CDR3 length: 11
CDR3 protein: ASSPSFNAEAF

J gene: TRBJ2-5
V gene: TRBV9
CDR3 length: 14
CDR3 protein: ASSGLAPAGKETQY

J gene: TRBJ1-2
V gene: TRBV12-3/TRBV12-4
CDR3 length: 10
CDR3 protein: ASHQGTEGYT

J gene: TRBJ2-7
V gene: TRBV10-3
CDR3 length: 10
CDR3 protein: AISEGALIPY

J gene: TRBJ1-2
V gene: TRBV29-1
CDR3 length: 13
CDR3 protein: SVVAAGVTVSGYT

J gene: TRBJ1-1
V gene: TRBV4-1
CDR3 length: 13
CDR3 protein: ASSQGPGGRTEAF

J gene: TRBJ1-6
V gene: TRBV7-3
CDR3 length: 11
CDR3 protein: ASSLTSIAPLH

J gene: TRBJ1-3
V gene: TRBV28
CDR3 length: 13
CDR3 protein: ATRGTGGSGNTIY

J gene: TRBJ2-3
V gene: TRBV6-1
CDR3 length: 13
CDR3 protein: ASSSLSGSTDTQY

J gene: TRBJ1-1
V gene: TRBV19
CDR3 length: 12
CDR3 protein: ASSPEGAGTEAF

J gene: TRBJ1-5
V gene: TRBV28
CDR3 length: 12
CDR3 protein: ASSQTGYNQPQH

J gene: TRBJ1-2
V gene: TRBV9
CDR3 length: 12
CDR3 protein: ASRAGGSNYGYT

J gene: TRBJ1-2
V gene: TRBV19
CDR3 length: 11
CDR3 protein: AGSTGARYGYT

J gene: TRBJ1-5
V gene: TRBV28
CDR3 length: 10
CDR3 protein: ASSLINSLQH

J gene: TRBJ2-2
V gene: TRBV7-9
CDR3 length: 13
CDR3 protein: ASSFGTGGSGELF

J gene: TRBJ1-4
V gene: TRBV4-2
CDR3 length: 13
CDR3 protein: ASSQDRATNEKLF

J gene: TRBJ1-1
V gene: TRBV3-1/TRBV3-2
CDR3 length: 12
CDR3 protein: ASSQQFRGTEAF

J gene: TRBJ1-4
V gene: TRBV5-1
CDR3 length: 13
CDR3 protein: ASSAGQGWGEKLF

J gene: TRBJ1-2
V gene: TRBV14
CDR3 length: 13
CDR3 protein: ASSQTTGPLGGYT

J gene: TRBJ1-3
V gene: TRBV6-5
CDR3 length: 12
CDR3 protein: ASRSPGSGNTIY

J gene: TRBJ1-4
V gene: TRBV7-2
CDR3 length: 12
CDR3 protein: ASSHAGVNEKLF

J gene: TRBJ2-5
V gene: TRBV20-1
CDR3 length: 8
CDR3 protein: SAALETQY

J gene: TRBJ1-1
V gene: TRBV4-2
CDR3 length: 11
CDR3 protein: ASSHDRGTEAF

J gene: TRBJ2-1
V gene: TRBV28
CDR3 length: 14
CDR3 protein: ASSLHSSGGYNEQF

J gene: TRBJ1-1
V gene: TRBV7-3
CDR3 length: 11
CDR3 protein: ASSSDRNTEAF

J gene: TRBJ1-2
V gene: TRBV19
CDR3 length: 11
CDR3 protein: ASSETENYGYT

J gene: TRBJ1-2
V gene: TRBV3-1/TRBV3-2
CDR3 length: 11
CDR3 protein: ASSQGTGNGYT

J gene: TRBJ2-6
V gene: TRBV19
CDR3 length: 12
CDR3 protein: ASTPGSGANVLT

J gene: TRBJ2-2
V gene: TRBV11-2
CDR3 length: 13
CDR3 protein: ASSSGGGNTGELF

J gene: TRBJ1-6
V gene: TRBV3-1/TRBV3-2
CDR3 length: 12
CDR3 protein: ASRNEGYNSPLH

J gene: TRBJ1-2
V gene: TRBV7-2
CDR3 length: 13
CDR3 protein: ASSRPGGGEYGYT

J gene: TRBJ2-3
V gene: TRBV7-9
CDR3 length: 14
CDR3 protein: ASSTRTSGVGDTQY

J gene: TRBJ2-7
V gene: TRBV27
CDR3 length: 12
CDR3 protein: ASRPGTSLYEQY

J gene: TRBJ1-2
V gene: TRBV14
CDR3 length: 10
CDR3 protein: ASTTGFSGYT

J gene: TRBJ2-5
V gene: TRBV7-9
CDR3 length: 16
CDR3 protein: ASKTIFPAQGGGETQY

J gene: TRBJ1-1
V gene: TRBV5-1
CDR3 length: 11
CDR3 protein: ASSLQMNTEAF

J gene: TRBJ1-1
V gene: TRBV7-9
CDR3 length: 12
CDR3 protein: ASSSRGLNTEAF